The subject of this entry is one TCR beta chain. Its antigen is undetermined. Germline CDR1 reads SGHRS; CDR2 reads YFSETQ. There are 15 residues in the CDR3. V shed 4 bases, J shed 2 bases, and the junction held 4 bases outside the gene matches. The entry originates in a study of radiotherapy plus CTLA-4 blockade in lung cancer. Study results and caveats: Interferon-beta and early blood T cell clone dynamics reportedly predicted response best. Blood saw expansion of tumor-derived TCR clones after radiotherapy plus ipilimumab.

Ipilimumab-mediated CTLA-4 blockade plus focal radiation was given to patients having chemo-refractory metastatic non-small-cell lung cancer. Data came from immunoSEQ multiplex PCR; TCRdb stores just in-frame clones and leaves some out. The table records about 110,000 clones, more than 70% of them present only once. The chain is built from TRBV5-1 and TRBJ1-5; TRBD1 agrees at 9 bases. The sequence derives from a human donor with non-small cell lung cancer that progressed on radiotherapy plus ipilimumab. Some clones in this sample may be carry-over from other donors' samples. The sample was peripheral blood, taken from a patient treated with radiotherapy plus ipilimumab. CDR3 nucleotide sequence: TGCGCCAGCAGCACCACAGGGGGCGGCAATCAGCCCCAGCATTTT. Translation gives CASSTTGGGNQPQHF.